This TCR beta chain was obtained from a study of T cell changes during pregnancy in multiple sclerosis. The CDR3 covers 16 residues. Germline V lookup: CDR1 SQVTM, CDR2 ANQGSEA. The ends lost 1 base at V and 0 bases at J; junction bases unmatched: 5. Sequenced by immunoSEQ multiplex PCR; TCRdb stores in-frame clones only, minus some. The sample lists about 48,000 clones, about nine tenths occurring once. The sample was CD4+ T cells from peripheral blood mononuclear cells, taken in the third trimester of pregnancy. The receptor was isolated from a female donor with multiple sclerosis, enrolled in a pregnancy study. The chain combines TRBV29-1 with TRBJ2-3; 9 bases map to TRBD2. Here the CDR3 DNA reads TGCAGCGTTGAAGGTGTTACTAGCGGGAGCACAGATACGCAGTATTTT. This codes for CSVEGVTSGSTDTQYF.